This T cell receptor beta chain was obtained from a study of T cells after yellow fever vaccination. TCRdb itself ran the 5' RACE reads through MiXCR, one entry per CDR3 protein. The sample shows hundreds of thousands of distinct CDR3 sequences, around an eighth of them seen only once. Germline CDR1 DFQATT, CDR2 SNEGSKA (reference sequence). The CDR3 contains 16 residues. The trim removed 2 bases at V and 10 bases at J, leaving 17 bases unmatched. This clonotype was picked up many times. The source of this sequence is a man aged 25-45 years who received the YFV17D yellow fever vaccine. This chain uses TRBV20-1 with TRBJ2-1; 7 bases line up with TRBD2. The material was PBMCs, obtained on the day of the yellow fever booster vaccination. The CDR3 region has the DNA TGCAGTGCTAGACAATCCTTAGCGGGCATGGAGGAGGAGCAGTTCTTC. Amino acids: CSARQSLAGMEEEQFF.